What follows describes a single T cell receptor (beta chain). Its antigen remains unidentified. This record comes from a study of PD-1 blockade in classical Hodgkin lymphoma. Findings and caveats of the study: Initiation of nivolumab under 1 year after ASCT led to exclusion of patients.

Repertoires were generated with immunoSEQ multiplex PCR, while TCRdb's copy carries only in-frame clones and drops some. This sample has about 41,000 clones, with 76% found just once. Every patient had relapsed following autologous stem cell transplantation, and cohorts differed in brentuximab vedotin exposure. The germline V gene encodes CDR1 SGHKS and CDR2 YYEKEE (reference sequence). The CDR3 loop spans 15 amino acids. V lost 1 base and J 0 bases, leaving 7 bases between the germline ends. J is TRBJ2-2 and V is TRBV5-5; D unresolved. This TCR derives from a human donor with classical Hodgkin lymphoma. The sample consisted of peripheral blood mononuclear cells (PBMCs), taken at baseline. This CDR3 reads CASSLRQANTGELFF. The CDR3 DNA reads TGTGCCAGCAGCTTGAGGCAGGCGAACACCGGGGAGCTGTTTTTT. Complete variable domain (other parts from reference TRBV5-5 and TRBJ2-2): DAGVTQSPTHLIKTRGQQVTLRCSPISGHKSVSWYQQVLGQGPQFIFQYYEKEERGRGNFPDRFSARQFPNYSSELNVNALLLGDSALYLCASSLRQANTGELFFGEGSRLTVL.